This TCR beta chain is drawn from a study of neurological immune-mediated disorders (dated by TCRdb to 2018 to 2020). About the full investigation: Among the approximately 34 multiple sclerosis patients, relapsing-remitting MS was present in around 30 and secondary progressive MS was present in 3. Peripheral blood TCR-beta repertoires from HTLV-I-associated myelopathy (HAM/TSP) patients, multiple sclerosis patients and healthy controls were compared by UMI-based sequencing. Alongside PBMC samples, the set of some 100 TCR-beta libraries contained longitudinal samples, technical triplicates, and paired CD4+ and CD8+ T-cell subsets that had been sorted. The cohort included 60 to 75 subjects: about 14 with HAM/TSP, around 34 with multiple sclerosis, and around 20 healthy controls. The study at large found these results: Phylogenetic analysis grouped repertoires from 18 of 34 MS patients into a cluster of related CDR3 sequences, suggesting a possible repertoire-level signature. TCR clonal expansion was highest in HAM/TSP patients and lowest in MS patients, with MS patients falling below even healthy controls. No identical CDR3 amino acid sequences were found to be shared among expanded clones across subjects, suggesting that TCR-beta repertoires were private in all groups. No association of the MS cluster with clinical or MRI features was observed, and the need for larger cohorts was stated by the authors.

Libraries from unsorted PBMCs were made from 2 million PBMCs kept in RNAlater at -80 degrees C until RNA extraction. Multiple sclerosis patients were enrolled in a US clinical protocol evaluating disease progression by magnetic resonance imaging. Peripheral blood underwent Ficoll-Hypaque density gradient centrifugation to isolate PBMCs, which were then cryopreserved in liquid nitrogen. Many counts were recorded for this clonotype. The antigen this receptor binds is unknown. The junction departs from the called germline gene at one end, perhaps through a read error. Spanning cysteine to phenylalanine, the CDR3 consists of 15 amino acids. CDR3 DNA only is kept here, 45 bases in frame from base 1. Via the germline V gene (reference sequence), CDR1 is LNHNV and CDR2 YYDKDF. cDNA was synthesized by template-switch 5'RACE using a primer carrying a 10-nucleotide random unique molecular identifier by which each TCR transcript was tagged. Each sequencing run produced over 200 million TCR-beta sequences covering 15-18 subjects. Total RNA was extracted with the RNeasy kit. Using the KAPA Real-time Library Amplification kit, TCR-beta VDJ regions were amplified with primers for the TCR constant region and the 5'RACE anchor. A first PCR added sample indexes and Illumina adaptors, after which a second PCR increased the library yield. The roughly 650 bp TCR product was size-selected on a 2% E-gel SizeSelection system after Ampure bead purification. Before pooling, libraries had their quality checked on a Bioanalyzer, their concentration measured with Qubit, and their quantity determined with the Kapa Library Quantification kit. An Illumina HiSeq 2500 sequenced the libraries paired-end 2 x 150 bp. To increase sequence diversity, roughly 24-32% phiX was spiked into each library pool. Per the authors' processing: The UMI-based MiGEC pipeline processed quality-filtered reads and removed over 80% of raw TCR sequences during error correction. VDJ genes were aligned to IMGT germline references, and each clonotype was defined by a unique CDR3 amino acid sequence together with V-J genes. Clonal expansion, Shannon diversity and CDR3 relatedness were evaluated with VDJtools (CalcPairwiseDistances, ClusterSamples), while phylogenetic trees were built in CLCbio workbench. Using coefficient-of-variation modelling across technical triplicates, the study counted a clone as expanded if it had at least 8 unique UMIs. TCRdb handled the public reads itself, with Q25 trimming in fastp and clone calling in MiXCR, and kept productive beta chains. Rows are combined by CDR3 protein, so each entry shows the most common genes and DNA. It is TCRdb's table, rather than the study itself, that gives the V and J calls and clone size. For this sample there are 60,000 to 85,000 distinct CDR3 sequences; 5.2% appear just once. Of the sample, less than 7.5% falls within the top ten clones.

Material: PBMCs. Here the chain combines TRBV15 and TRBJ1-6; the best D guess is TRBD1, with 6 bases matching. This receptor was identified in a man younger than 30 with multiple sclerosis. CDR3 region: CATSRDRWGHSPLNF. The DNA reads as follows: TGTGCCACCAGCAGAGATCGGTGGGGGCATTCACCCCTCAACTTT.